This T cell receptor (beta chain) is from a study of radiotherapy plus CTLA-4 blockade in lung cancer. Study overall: 15% to 20% of patients responded objectively, and about 33% achieved disease control.

To note about this clone: Its antigen is unknown. Other DNA sequences in the sample encode the same CDR3.

Generated by immunoSEQ multiplex PCR, the TCRdb table keeps only in-frame clones and is missing some. The table shows more than 75,000 clones, with around 79% occurring only once. The study, taken as a whole, reports: Clones of tumor-derived TCRs expanded in blood after radiotherapy plus ipilimumab. Early blood T cell clone changes and increased post-radiation serum interferon-beta were reportedly the strongest response predictors.

Germline V lookup: CDR1 MNHNS, CDR2 SASEGT. The CDR3 is 16 residues long. The V gene end was trimmed by 4 bases and the J gene end by 4 bases; junction bases not matched to a gene: 5. The input for sequencing was peripheral blood, taken from a patient treated with radiotherapy plus ipilimumab. The sequence was obtained from a human donor with non-small cell lung cancer who had a partial response to radiotherapy plus ipilimumab. Some clones in this sample may be carry-over from other donors' samples. V is TRBV6-1 and J is TRBJ2-6; the match to TRBD2 covers 9 bases. DNA for the CDR3: TGTGCCAGCAGTGCTGCGGGAGGGGTCGGGGCCAACGTCCTGACTTTC. Translated, it gives CASSAAGGVGANVLTF.